Listed here are 20 T cell receptor beta chains from one sample, sequenced in a study of blood T cell repertoires in COVID-19. Libraries were prepared by immunoSEQ multiplex PCR; TCRdb keeps only in-frame clonotypes and omits some of them. The table lists about 180,000 clones, approximately 80% of them singletons, with about 7% in the top ten. Input material: peripheral blood. The receptors were gathered from a human donor in a cohort sampled during active COVID-19.

The V gene is TRBV6-6, the J gene TRBJ2-3; a weak D match, TRBD2 (6 bases). V lost 7 bases, J lost 2 bases, and 16 bases lay in between. Germline CDR1 MNHNY, CDR2 SVGAGI (reference sequence). The CDR3 has 15 amino acids. CDR3 DNA sequence: TGTGCCAGCAACGGGGGTCCCCCCTTCACAGATACGCAGTATTTT. This translates into CASNGGPPFTDTQYF.

The rearrangement joins TRBV20-1 to TRBJ2-7, with 9 bases identical to TRBD2. Germline values: CDR1 DFQATT, CDR2 SNEGSKA (reference sequence). J gave up 3 bases and V 3 bases, and 3 bases lay outside the gene matches. The CDR3 loop spans 13 amino acids. CDR3 loop: CSASSGGVYEQYF. The CDR3 DNA is TGCAGTGCTAGTAGCGGGGGTGTCTACGAGCAGTACTTC.

This sequence joins TRBV27 and TRBJ2-7, with 9 bases aligning to TRBD1. V gave up 7 bases and J gave up 2 bases; unmatched junction bases: 9. The CDR3 consists of 15 residues. Germline CDR1 is MNHEY and CDR2 is SMNVEV (reference sequence). CDR3 protein: CASKIGDRATYEQYF. CDR3 coding DNA: TGTGCCAGCAAGATCGGGGACAGGGCCACCTACGAGCAGTACTTC.

This clone appeared once. V gene TRBV7-3 combines with J gene TRBJ2-2, with D unclear. Trimming shortened V by 3 bases and J by 2 bases, and 19 bases separated the two germline ends. Germline assignment: CDR1 SGHTA and CDR2 FQGTGA. This CDR3 spans 18 amino acids. In DNA form, the CDR3 reads TGTGCCAGCAGCTTCCCCCGGAACAGTTCTATTAACACCGGGGAGCTGTTTTTT. Translated, it gives CASSFPRNSSINTGELFF.

The rearrangement links TRBV19 to TRBJ2-3; D unclear. The CDR3 has 17 amino acids. Trimming left V 0 bases short and J 3 bases short, with 16 bases between. Germline V lookup: CDR1 LNHDA, CDR2 SQIVND (reference sequence). In DNA form, the CDR3 reads TGTGCCAGTAGTATAGATACGGCAGGCGACGCTACAGATACGCAGTATTTT. This sequence encodes CASSIDTAGDATDTQYF.

CDR3 protein: CASSFPGETQYF. The CDR3 region has the DNA TGTGCCAGCTCATTTCCGGGGGAGACCCAGTACTTC. This chain connects TRBV12-3 or TRBV12-4 to TRBJ2-5; possibly TRBD2 for D (5 bases). CDR3 length: 12 amino acids. Trimming removed 8 bases at V and 5 bases at J, with 12 bases between.

The CDR3 spells CASSRGNSYEQYF. CDR3 coding DNA: TGTGCCAGCAGTAGGGGGAACTCCTACGAGCAGTACTTC. The chain recombines TRBV2 with TRBJ2-7, with D possibly TRBD1 on 6 matching bases. The V end was cut by 5 bases, the J end by 0 bases, with 8 bases between. The CDR3 is 13 amino acids. CDR1 and CDR2 (germline): SNHLY, FYNNEI.

The chain is built from TRBV27 and TRBJ2-7; D gene unclear. The V gene lost 3 bases and the J gene lost 2 bases, with 11 bases spanning the gap. CDR1 is MNHEY and CDR2 is SMNVEV in the germline V gene (reference sequence). The CDR3 runs to 14 residues. The DNA of the CDR3 is TGTGCCAGCAGTTTGATGGCACAACCCTACGAGCAGTACTTC. This translates into CASSLMAQPYEQYF.

The chain joins TRBV5-1 to TRBJ1-2; TRBD1 might be the D (6 bases). Germline V gene data show CDR1 as SGHRS and CDR2 as YFSETQ. Trimming removed 5 bases from V and 3 bases from J, with 17 bases in between. This CDR3 is 15 amino acids long. The CDR3 loop reads CASRPSTGMDYGYTF. CDR3 nucleotide sequence: TGCGCCAGCAGGCCATCTACAGGGATGGACTATGGCTACACCTTC.

J is TRBJ2-7 and V is TRBV2, with TRBD1 matching over 8 bases. V was pared by 9 bases and J by 3 bases, with 4 bases of the junction left unmatched. CDR1 and CDR2 (germline): SNHLY, FYNNEI. This CDR3 region has 12 residues. The CDR3 loop is CASDRGNYEQYF. In nucleotides, the CDR3 is TGTGCCAGTGACAGGGGAAACTACGAGCAGTACTTC. The full variable domain, with the rest looked up from reference TRBV2 and TRBJ2-7, is EPEVTQTPSHQVTQMGQEVILRCVPISNHLYFYWYRQILGQKVEFLVSFYNNEISEKSEIFDDQFSVERPDGSNFTLKIRSTKLEDSAMYFCASDRGNYEQYFGPGTRLTVT.

The CDR3 loop is CASSEAGELDEQFF. The CDR3 DNA follows: TGTGCCAGCAGTGAGGCGGGGGAATTGGATGAGCAGTTCTTC. This chain uses TRBV2 with TRBJ2-1; TRBD2 agrees at 7 bases. The CDR3 has 14 residues. V shed 3 bases and J 8 bases; nucleotides not matched to a gene: 7. Germline values: CDR1 SNHLY, CDR2 FYNNEI.

The chain links TRBV3-1 (or the pseudogene TRBV3-2) to TRBJ1-1; D is possibly TRBD1 (5 bases). The CDR3 sequence is 14 residues long. V lost 1 base, J lost 0 bases, and 6 bases lay in between. CDR1 and CDR2 (germline): LGHDT, YNNKEL (reference sequence). CDR3 nucleotide sequence: TGTGCCAGCAGCCAAGGGACACTGAACACTGAAGCTTTCTTT. Its translation: CASSQGTLNTEAFF.

V is TRBV28 and J is TRBJ1-1; 7 bases map to TRBD1. Germline lookup yields CDR1 MDHEN and CDR2 SYDVKM. CDR3 length equals 15 residues. Germline trimming cut 6 bases from V and 6 bases from J; bases unmatched to any gene: 13. The CDR3 loop reads CASSPTTTGKAEAFF. The DNA for the CDR3 is TGTGCCAGCAGCCCGACCACGACAGGGAAGGCTGAAGCTTTCTTT. Full variable domain (outside the CDR3, taken from reference TRBV28 and TRBJ1-1): DVKVTQSSRYLVKRTGEKVFLECVQDMDHENMFWYRQDPGLGLRLIYFSYDVKMKEKGDIPEGYSVSREKKERFSLILESASTNQTSMYLCASSPTTTGKAEAFFGQGTRLTVV.

This chain joins TRBV29-1 and TRBJ2-6; 8 bases agree with TRBD2. V shed 6 bases, J shed 4 bases, and the junction held 8 bases outside the gene matches. From germline, CDR1 is SQVTM and CDR2 ANQGSEA. This CDR3 comprises 15 residues. This CDR3 reads CSVLGGVRGANVLTF. CDR3 nucleotides: TGCAGCGTCCTCGGGGGGGTGAGAGGGGCCAACGTCCTGACTTTC.

This rearrangement joins TRBV3-1 (or the pseudogene TRBV3-2) to TRBJ2-6; 8 bases are a match to TRBD1. The J segment lost 3 bases and the V segment lost 4 bases, leaving 5 bases of the junction unmatched. Germline CDR1 reads LGHDT; CDR2 reads YNNKEL (reference sequence). The CDR3 sequence is 16 residues long. DNA of the CDR3: TGTGCCAGCAGCCGGACAGGGATCGGTGGGGCCAACGTCCTGACTTTC. Translation gives CASSRTGIGGANVLTF.

J is TRBJ2-7 and V is TRBV12-3 or TRBV12-4; a weak D match, TRBD2 (6 bases). V lost 6 bases and J 2 bases, leaving 11 bases between the germline ends. The CDR3 runs 13 residues. The CDR3 spells CASSRGMTYEQYF. DNA for the CDR3: TGTGCCAGCAGCCGCGGGATGACCTACGAGCAGTACTTC.

The chain is built from TRBV7-6 and TRBJ1-2; perhaps TRBD1 as D (6 bases). Trimming left V 5 bases short and J 3 bases short, with 19 bases between. This CDR3 contains 16 residues. CDR1 SGHVS and CDR2 FNYEAQ come from the germline V gene. CDR3 residues: CASSPSQGRADYGYTF. The CDR3 nucleotides are TGTGCCAGCAGCCCCTCACAGGGCCGAGCAGACTATGGCTACACCTTC.

CDR3 sequence reads: CSVTPQANYGYTF. CDR3 DNA: TGCAGCGTAACCCCCCAAGCAAACTATGGCTACACCTTC. The rearrangement links TRBV29-1 to TRBJ1-2; unclear D gene. This CDR3 is 13 amino acids long. Deletions cut 6 bases from V and 2 bases from J, with 13 bases between. Germline CDR1 reads SQVTM; CDR2 reads ANQGSEA. Variable domain in full (rest from reference TRBV29-1 and TRBJ1-2): SAVISQKPSRDICQRGTSLTIQCQVDSQVTMMFWYRQQPGQSLTLIATANQGSEATYESGFVIDKFPISRPNLTFSTLTVSNMSPEDSSIYLCSVTPQANYGYTFGSGTRLTVV.

J is TRBJ1-1 and V is TRBV9; tentatively, D is TRBD1 (6 bases). Trimming pared 5 bases from V and 2 bases from J, leaving 16 bases between. The CDR3 spans 15 residues. CDR1 and CDR2 (germline): SGDLS, YYNGEE. In nucleotides, the CDR3 is TGTGCCAGCAGTGGGGGAGGGGGAGCTAACACTGAAGCTTTCTTT. This encodes CASSGGGGANTEAFF.

This rearrangement joins TRBV27 to TRBJ2-7; 9 nucleotides align to TRBD1. CDR3 length: 16 residues. V was clipped by 7 bases and J by 4 bases; unmatched bases: 14. The V gene's germline CDR1 is MNHEY and CDR2 SMNVEV (reference sequence). The chain's CDR3 is CASTPRGDRVVYEQYF. In DNA form, the CDR3 reads TGTGCCAGCACGCCCCGGGGGGACAGGGTGGTGTACGAGCAGTACTTC.